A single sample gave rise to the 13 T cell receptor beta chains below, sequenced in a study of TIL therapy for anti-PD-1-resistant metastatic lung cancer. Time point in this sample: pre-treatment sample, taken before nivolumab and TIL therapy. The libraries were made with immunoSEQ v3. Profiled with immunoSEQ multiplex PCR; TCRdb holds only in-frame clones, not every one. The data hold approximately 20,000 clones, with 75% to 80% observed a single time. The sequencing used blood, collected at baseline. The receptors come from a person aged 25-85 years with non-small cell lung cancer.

CDR3 in DNA: TGTGCCAGTAGCCATGCCCTTGAAGCTTTCTTT. Protein sequence: CASSHALEAFF. The rearrangement uses TRBV19 and TRBJ1-1; D unresolved. This CDR3 has 11 amino acids. Between the trimmed V and J ends, which lost 6 bases and 7 bases, there was a span of 9 bases. In germline, CDR1 is LNHDA, CDR2 SQIVND (reference sequence).

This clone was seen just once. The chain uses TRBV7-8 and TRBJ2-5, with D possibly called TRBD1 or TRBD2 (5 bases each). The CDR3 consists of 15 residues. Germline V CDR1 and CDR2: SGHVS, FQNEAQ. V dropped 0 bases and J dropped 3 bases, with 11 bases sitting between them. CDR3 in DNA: TGTGCCAGCAGCTTAGCTATCGGGACGGAAGAGACCCAGTACTTC. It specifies CASSLAIGTEETQYF.

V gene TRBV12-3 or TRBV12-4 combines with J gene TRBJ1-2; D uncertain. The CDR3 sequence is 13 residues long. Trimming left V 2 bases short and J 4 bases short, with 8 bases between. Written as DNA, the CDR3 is TGTGCCAGCAGTTTAAGGGAATCCTATGGCTACACCTTC. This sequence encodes CASSLRESYGYTF.

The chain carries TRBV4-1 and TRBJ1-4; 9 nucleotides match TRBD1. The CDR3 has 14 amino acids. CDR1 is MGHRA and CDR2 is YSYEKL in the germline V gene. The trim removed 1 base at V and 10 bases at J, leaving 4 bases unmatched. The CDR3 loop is CASSQGTGDGKLFF. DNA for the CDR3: TGCGCCAGCAGCCAAGGGACAGGGGATGGAAAACTGTTTTTT.

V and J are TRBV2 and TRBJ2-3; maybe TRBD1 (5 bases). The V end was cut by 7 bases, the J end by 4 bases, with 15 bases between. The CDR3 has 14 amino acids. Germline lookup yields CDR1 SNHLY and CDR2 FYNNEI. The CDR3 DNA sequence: TGTGCCAGCAAATTCAGGGTACCACCAGATACGCAGTATTTT. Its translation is CASKFRVPPDTQYF.

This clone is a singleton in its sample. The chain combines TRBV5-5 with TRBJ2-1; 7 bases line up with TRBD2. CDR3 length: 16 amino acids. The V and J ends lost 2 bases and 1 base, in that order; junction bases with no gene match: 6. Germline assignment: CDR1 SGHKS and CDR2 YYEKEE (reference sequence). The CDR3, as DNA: TGTGCCAGCAGCTTAGCGGGGCCCCAATCCTACAATGAGCAGTTCTTC. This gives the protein CASSLAGPQSYNEQFF. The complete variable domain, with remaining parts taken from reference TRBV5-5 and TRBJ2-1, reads DAGVTQSPTHLIKTRGQQVTLRCSPISGHKSVSWYQQVLGQGPQFIFQYYEKEERGRGNFPDRFSARQFPNYSSELNVNALLLGDSALYLCASSLAGPQSYNEQFFGPGTRLTVL.

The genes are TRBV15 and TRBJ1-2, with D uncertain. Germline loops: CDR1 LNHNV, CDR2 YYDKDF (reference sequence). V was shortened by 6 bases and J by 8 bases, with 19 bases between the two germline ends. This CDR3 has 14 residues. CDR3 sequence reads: CATSPWTQYGGYTF. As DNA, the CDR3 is TGTGCCACCAGTCCCTGGACCCAATATGGGGGCTACACCTTC.

Here the CDR3 DNA reads TGTGCCAGCACTCCTGGGGGGACAGGGAACTACGAGCAGTACTTC. It codes for CASTPGGTGNYEQYF. V and J are TRBV11-2 and TRBJ2-7; 9 bases agree with TRBD1. The junction had 10 bases not matched to a gene; V was cut back by 7 bases and J by 3 bases. Germline V lookup: CDR1 SGHAT, CDR2 FQNNGV. The CDR3 has 15 residues.

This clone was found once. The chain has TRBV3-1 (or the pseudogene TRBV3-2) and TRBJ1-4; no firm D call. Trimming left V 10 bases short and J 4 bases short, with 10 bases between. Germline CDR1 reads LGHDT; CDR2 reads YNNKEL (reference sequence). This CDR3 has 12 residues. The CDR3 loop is CATGSFNEKLFF. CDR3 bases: TGTGCCACGGGAAGTTTTAATGAAAAACTGTTTTTT.

CDR3: CASSPYINTEAFF. The CDR3, as DNA: TGTGCCAGCAGCCCCTACATCAACACTGAAGCTTTCTTT. The chain recombines TRBV7-2 with TRBJ1-1, with D hard to call. Trimming stripped 5 bases from V and 2 bases from J, with 9 bases between. Germline values: CDR1 SGHTA, CDR2 FQGNSA. This CDR3 has 13 amino acids.

The DNA for the CDR3 is TGTGCCAGCAGCGTGATGGGGGAGTCCCATGAGCAGTTCTTC. Translation: CASSVMGESHEQFF. The genes are TRBV9 and TRBJ2-1; D assignment may be TRBD1 or TRBD2 (5 bases each). Trimming cost V 2 bases and J 8 bases, with 14 bases left between them. This CDR3 is 14 amino acids long. Germline CDR1 is SGDLS and CDR2 is YYNGEE.

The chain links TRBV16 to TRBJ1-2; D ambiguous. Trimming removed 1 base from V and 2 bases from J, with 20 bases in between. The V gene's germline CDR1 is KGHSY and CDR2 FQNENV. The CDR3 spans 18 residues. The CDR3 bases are TGTGCCAGCAGCCAATTTTTAACGGATTTAGGGTCGAACTATGGCTACACCTTC. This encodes CASSQFLTDLGSNYGYTF.

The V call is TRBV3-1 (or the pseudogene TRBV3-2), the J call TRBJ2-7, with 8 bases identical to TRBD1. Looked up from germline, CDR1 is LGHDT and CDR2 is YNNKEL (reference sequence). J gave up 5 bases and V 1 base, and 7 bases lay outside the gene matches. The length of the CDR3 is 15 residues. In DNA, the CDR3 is TGTGCCAGCAGCCAAGCGAGGACAGGGTACAACGAGCAGTACTTC. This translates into CASSQARTGYNEQYF.